The entry that follows covers one T cell receptor (beta chain) sequence. Its antigen is undetermined. Amplification yielded TCR beta CDR3 regions, with RNA transcripts as the source. Primed by the HTBI set, a first-round RT-PCR was run on the TCR CDR3. From the multiplex PCR reads, TCRdb called clonotypes with MiXCR, one entry per CDR3 protein. This sample carries about 680,000 distinct CDR3 sequences, around 40% of them seen once, and the ten largest clones take around 31%. This CDR3 has 14 residues. The V gene lost 5 bases and the J gene lost 1 base, with 11 bases spanning the gap. This sample was taken from a study of T cells in Graves' hyperthyroidism and ophthalmopathy. Study results and caveats: In validation, the model predicted ophthalmopathy. These predictions came a median about 6 months before onset.

The hyperthyroidism was newly diagnosed and had lasted under 2 months; the patients were aged 18 to 65. Exclusion of a patient resulted from uncontrolled infection, other autoimmune disease, pregnancy or lactation. The clonotype comes from a woman between 40 and 50 years old with Graves' hyperthyroidism. This sequence joins TRBV12-3 or TRBV12-4 and TRBJ1-1, with a tentative D call TRBD1 (6 bases). The sequenced material came from blood. CDR3 sequence reads: CASSRQVTNTEAFF. CDR3 nucleotides: TGTGCCAGCAGTAGACAGGTTACGAACACTGAAGCTTTCTTT.